These 4 T cell receptor beta chains were sequenced from one sample in a study of cytomegalovirus exposure and HLA in healthy donors. Primers for the PCR totalled 60 Vbeta and 13 Jbeta. Produced via immunoSEQ multiplex PCR; TCRdb's table is partial and in-frame only. The sample holds about 130,000 clones, roughly 80% seen once. Specimen: PBMCs. These receptor sequences come from a man aged 35-49 years in good health and CMV-seronegative.

This chain uses TRBV7-9 with TRBJ2-1, with unresolved D. The CDR3 contains 14 residues. In germline, CDR1 is SEHNR, CDR2 FQNEAQ (reference sequence). V was clipped by 1 base and J by 7 bases, with 11 bases between them. CDR3: CASSLDPQWNEQFF. The DNA of the CDR3 is TGTGCCAGCAGCTTAGACCCGCAGTGGAATGAGCAGTTCTTC.

The chain links TRBV5-6 to TRBJ2-5, with 10 bases identical to TRBD2. V gave up 2 bases and J gave up 4 bases; unmatched junction bases: 2. Germline CDR1 and CDR2: SGHDT and YYEEEE. This CDR3 is 14 amino acids long. CDR3 protein: CASSFRTSGETQYF. The CDR3 bases are TGTGCCAGCAGCTTTCGGACTAGCGGAGAGACCCAGTACTTC.

The rearrangement links TRBV6-1 to TRBJ1-1, with D tentatively TRBD1 (5 bases). CDR3 length equals 13 residues. CDR1 and CDR2 from the germline V gene are MNHNS and SASEGT. V was clipped by 8 bases and J by 1 base, with 11 bases between them. The CDR3 DNA sequence: TGTGCCAGCGTGTATACAGGGAACACTGAAGCTTTCTTT. The encoded protein is CASVYTGNTEAFF.

In DNA, the CDR3 is TGTGCCAGCAGTGGAGAGGACAGATTTACCTACGAGCAGTACTTC. Translated, it gives CASSGEDRFTYEQYF. The rearrangement links TRBV9 to TRBJ2-7; D may be TRBD1 (6 bases). The length of the CDR3 is 15 residues. V was clipped by 5 bases and J by 2 bases, with 17 bases between them. Germline V gene lookup returns CDR1 SGDLS and CDR2 YYNGEE.